The T cell receptor beta chain described here comes from a study of T cells expressing NK-cell markers. TCRdb reprocessed the 5' RACE reads and keeps a single row for each CDR3 protein, giving no DNA. This repertoire includes more than 120,000 distinct CDR3 sequences. Germline CDR1 DFQATT, CDR2 SNEGSKA (reference sequence). The CDR3 has 14 residues. The chain couples TRBV20-1 to TRBJ2-1. The sequenced sample consisted of blood T cells: a sorted CD56 or NKG2C T cell subset, CD4+ or CD8+ T cells, or bulk PBMC T cells (not recorded which). The clonotype comes from a young man in good health. CDR3 loop: CSVSVGASYNEQFF.